This TCR beta chain was identified in a study of radiation and T cells in renal cell carcinoma. Looked up from germline, CDR1 is MGHDK and CDR2 is SYGVNS. V lost 4 bases, J lost 0 bases, and 7 bases lay in between. The length of the CDR3 is 14 residues. Produced via immunoSEQ multiplex PCR; TCRdb's table is partial and in-frame only. The sample carries 90,000 to 95,000 clones, 65% to 85% recorded once. This clone was picked up a small number of times. This sample also contains other DNA sequences that code for the same CDR3. The time point was: baseline pretreatment blood. Treatment meaning: 15 Gy SBRT to primary tumor, nephrectomy 4 weeks later.

This rearrangement joins TRBV25-1 to TRBJ1-5; unclear D gene. The source material was blood, sampled from a patient whose treatment included radiotherapy and nephrectomy. The source of this sequence is a man in his sixties with renal cell carcinoma. The CDR3 is CASSVTGSNQPQHF. The CDR3, as DNA: TGTGCCAGCAGTGTGACGGGTAGCAATCAGCCCCAGCATTTT.